This T cell receptor (beta chain) derives from a study of T-cell memory formation after mild COVID-19. This clonotype has just a few counts. One entry per CDR3 protein results from TCRdb running MiXCR on the 5' RACE reads. The sample records about 150,000 distinct CDR3 sequences, under 7% being singletons. The CDR3 has 13 amino acids. Per germline, CDR1 SQVTM and CDR2 ANQGSEA. Trimming removed 5 bases from V and 10 bases from J; junction bases left unmatched: 10. The receptor comes from an adult woman who had mild COVID-19 (a few samples of this study predate the infection). Cell type and time point are not known. The V call is TRBV29-1, the J call TRBJ1-1; 10 bases align to TRBD1. Specimen: PBMCs or a T cell subset sorted from them (not recorded which). CDR3 in amino acids: CSVWDRGDGVAFF. In DNA, the CDR3 is TGCAGCGTTTGGGACAGGGGCGATGGAGTAGCTTTCTTT.